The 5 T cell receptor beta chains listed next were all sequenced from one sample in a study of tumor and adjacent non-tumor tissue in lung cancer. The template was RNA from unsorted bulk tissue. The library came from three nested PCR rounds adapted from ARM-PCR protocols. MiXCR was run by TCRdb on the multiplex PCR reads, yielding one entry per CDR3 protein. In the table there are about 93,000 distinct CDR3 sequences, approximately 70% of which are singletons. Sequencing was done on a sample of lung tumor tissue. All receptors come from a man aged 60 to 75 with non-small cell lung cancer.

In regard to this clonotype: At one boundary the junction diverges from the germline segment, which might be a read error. DNA of the CDR3: TGTGCCGGCAGCCTCACGGGGGGGCATGACACCGGGGAGCTGTCTTTT. As protein: CAGSLTGGHDTGELSF. The chain is built from TRBV5-6 and TRBJ2-2; 8 bases match TRBD2. This CDR3 contains 16 residues. CDR1 is SGHDT and CDR2 is YYEEEE in the germline V gene.

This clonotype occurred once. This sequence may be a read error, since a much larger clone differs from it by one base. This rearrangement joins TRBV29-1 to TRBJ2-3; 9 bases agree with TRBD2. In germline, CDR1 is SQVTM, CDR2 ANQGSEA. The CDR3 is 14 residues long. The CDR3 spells CSVASGTSTNTQYF. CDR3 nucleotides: TGCAGCGTCGCAAGCGGGACTAGCACAAATACGCAGTATTTT.

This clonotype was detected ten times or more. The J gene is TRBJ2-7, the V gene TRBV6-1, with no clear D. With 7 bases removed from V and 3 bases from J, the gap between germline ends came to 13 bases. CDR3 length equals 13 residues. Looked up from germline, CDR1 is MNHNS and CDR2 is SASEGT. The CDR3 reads CASNPGGFYEQYF. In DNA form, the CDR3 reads TGTGCCAGCAACCCGGGTGGGTTCTACGAGCAGTACTTC.

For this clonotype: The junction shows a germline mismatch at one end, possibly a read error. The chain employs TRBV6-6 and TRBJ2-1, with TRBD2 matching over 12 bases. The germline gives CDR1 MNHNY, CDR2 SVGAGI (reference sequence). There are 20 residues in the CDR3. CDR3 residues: CVSSSGSSGGARSPYNEQFF. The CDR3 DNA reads TGTGTCAGCAGTTCCGGTTCTAGCGGGGGGGCCCGGTCCCCCTACAATGAGCAGTTCTTC.

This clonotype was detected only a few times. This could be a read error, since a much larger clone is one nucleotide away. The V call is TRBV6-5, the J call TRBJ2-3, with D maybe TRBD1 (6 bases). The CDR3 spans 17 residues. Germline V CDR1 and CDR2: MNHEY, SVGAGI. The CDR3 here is CASGYSMGTKGTDTQYF. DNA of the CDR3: TGTGCCAGCGGTTACTCGATGGGGACAAAAGGCACAGATACGCAGTATTTT.